One and the same sample provided the 3 T cell receptor beta chains below, sequenced in a study of CD8+CD57+ T cells in acquired aplastic anemia. Previously, flow cytometry had revealed CD8+CD57+ cell expansion in the patients chosen for sequencing. Profiling of TCR beta VDJ combinations and CDR3 sequences used genomic DNA as template. From the reads, TCRdb called clonotypes with MiXCR, one entry per CDR3 protein. The sample carries a few hundred thousand distinct CDR3 sequences, roughly 61% recorded once. Sequencing was carried out using sorted CD4+, CD8+, or CD8+CD57+ T cells (not recorded which) from PBMCs. The receptors shown here come from a human donor with aplastic anemia.

V gene TRBV20-1 combines with J gene TRBJ2-3; 11 bases map to TRBD1. V shed 3 bases, J shed 5 bases, and the junction held 13 bases outside the gene matches. This CDR3 spans 17 amino acids. The germline V gene has CDR1 DFQATT and CDR2 SNEGSKA (reference sequence). This CDR3 reads CSARKVGGTGGIDTQYF. The CDR3 DNA is TGCAGTGCTAGGAAGGTCGGTGGGACAGGGGGGATAGATACGCAGTATTTT.

This clonotype was detected a few times. The chain is built from TRBV19 and TRBJ1-5, with 7 bases identical to TRBD1. The CDR3 is 14 amino acids. The germline gives CDR1 LNHDA, CDR2 SQIVND (reference sequence). V was clipped by 7 bases and J by 3 bases; unmatched bases: 6. CDR3 in DNA: TGTGCCAGTACCCGGGACAGTCCCAATCAGCCCCAGCATTTT. This codes for CASTRDSPNQPQHF.

This clonotype was found many times. As DNA, the CDR3 is TGTGCCAGCCGGCCAGGACTAGCGGGGAGGAATGAGCAGTTCTTC. Amino acid sequence: CASRPGLAGRNEQFF. J is TRBJ2-1 and V is TRBV6-1; 12 bases line up with TRBD2. Germline CDR1 MNHNS, CDR2 SASEGT. This CDR3 contains 15 residues. The junction had 9 bases not matched to a gene; V was cut back by 8 bases and J by 7 bases.